This TCR beta chain comes out of a study of T cell repertoires in cytomegalovirus infection. Study details: Carrying CMV and the relevant HLA type showed in public TCR beta signatures.

Germline V CDR1 and CDR2: LGHNA, YNFKEQ. The CDR3 is 16 residues long. V lost 6 bases to trimming and J lost 2 bases, with 17 bases between them. This clonotype has just a few counts. The antigen is not known. Study results and limitations: HLA-C-restricted CMV-specific TCR beta clonotypes prevailed in the ex vivo response. Cumulative public TCR beta family frequency identified CMV carriers with the relevant HLA.

TCRdb used MiXCR to reprocess the reads, holding one entry per CDR3 protein. The sample consists of about 360,000 distinct CDR3 sequences, 15% to 20% of them appearing once. This chain joins TRBV4-2 and TRBJ1-5; tentatively, D is TRBD1 (6 bases). The TCR comes from a human donor in good health (CMV status not recorded). Some clones in this sample may be carry-over from other donors' samples. Sequenced: PBMCs. The CDR3 sequence is CASSSAHRAGNQPQHF. The CDR3 DNA reads TGTGCCAGCAGTTCCGCTCACAGGGCCGGCAATCAGCCCCAGCATTTT.